This T cell receptor (beta chain) was obtained from a study of T cell responses to AZD1222 COVID-19 vaccine. Whole-study context: Second doses that came at about 4 or about 12 weeks were put together.

CDR1 and CDR2 (germline): SEHNR, FQNEAQ (reference sequence). This CDR3 is built from 12 residues. Deletions cut 3 bases from V and 4 bases from J, with 7 bases between. Study-level points and caveats: Donors were mostly white British, more females; clonal diversity possibly underestimated. Baseline seropositivity characterized only 5 or 6 AZD1222 recipients.

Notes on this clone: What it binds is unknown.

The repertoire was sequenced with immunoSEQ multiplex PCR; TCRdb's copy has only in-frame clones and lacks some. The data show approximately 74,000 clones, with around four fifths seen just once and 2.9% held by the top ten. The sample was peripheral blood, taken on day 0 of AZD1222 vaccination. The chain has TRBV7-9 and TRBJ2-7; D is perhaps TRBD1 (6 bases). The origin of this receptor is an adult in good health. CDR3 coding DNA: TGTGCCAGCAGCTTGAGGGGGTACGAGCAGTACTTC. As protein: CASSLRGYEQYF.